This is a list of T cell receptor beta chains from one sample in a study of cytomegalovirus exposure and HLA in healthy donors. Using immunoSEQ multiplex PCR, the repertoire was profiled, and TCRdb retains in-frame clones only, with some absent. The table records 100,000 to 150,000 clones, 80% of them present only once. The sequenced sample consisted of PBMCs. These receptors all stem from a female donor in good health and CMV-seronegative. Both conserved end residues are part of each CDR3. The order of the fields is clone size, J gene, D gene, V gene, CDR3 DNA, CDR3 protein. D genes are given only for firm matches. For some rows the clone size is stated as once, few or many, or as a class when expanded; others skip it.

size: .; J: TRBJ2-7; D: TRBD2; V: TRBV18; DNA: TGTGCCAGCTCACCAGGGGGAGGGTACGAGCAGTACTTC; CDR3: CASSPGGGYEQYF
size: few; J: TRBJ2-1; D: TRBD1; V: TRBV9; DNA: TGTGCCAGCAGCGCCAGGGGGCGCAACGATGAGCAGTTCTTC; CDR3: CASSARGRNDEQFF
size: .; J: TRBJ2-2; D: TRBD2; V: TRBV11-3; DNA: TGTGCCAGCAGCTCTCGACTAGCGGGAGACACCGGGGAGCTGTTTTTT; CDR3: CASSSRLAGDTGELFF
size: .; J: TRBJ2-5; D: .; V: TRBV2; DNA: TGTGCCAGTCTGAACGGAGGCCCCGGGCAGTACTTC; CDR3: CASLNGGPGQYF
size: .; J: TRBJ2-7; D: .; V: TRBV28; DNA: TGTGCCAGCAGTCCAGACAGCGTCCACGAGCAGTACTTC; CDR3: CASSPDSVHEQYF
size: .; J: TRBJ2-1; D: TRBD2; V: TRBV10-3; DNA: TGTGCCATCAGTGGACTAGCGGGGGATTACAATGAGCAGTTCTTC; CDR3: CAISGLAGDYNEQFF
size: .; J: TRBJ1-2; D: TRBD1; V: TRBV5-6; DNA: TGTGCCAGCAGCCCGGGACAGTCTTTTGCCTATGGCTACACCTTC; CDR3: CASSPGQSFAYGYTF
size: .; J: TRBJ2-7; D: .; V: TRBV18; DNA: TGTGCCAGCTCGGACAAACTCTTTGGCGAGCAGTACTTC; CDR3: CASSDKLFGEQYF
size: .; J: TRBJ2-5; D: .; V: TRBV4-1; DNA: TGCGCCAGCAGCCGGCAGGGGAACGTTATAGGAGAGACCCAGTACTTC; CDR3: CASSRQGNVIGETQYF
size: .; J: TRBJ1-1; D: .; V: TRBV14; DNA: TGTGCCAGCAGCCAACAGGGGAGAGTTCACACTGAAGCTTTCTTT; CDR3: CASSQQGRVHTEAFF
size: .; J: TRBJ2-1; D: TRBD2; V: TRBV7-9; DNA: TGTGCCAGCAGCCCGGGCAGGGGCATAGCGGGAGCCAGGGACAATGAGCAGTTCTTC; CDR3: CASSPGRGIAGARDNEQFF
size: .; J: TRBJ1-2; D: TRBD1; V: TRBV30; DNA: TGTGCCTGGAGTGTTAAGGGGGCGGAAGGCTACACCTTC; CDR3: CAWSVKGAEGYTF
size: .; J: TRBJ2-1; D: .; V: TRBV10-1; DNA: TGCGCCAGTTCAGGGCCCAACGGGGGTGAGCAGTTCTTC; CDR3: CASSGPNGGEQFF
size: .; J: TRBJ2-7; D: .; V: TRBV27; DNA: TGTGCCAGCAGCCCAGACATGATCGGCGAGCAGTACTTC; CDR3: CASSPDMIGEQYF
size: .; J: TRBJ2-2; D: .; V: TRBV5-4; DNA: TGTGCCAGCAGCTTGGATCGGGGGGCCAGGGAAGGGGAGCTGTTTTTT; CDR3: CASSLDRGAREGELFF
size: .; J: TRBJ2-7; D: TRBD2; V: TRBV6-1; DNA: TGTGCCAGCAGTGAAATAGCGGGAGTGTACAACGAGCAGTACTTC; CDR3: CASSEIAGVYNEQYF
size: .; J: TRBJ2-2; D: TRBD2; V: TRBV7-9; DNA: TGTTCCAGCAGCTATGGACTAGCGACTTCGACCGGGGAGCTGTTTTTT; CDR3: CSSSYGLATSTGELFF
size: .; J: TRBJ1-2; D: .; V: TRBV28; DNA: TGTGCCAGCAGTTCACTAGGACAGCCTAACTATGGCTACACCTTC; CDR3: CASSSLGQPNYGYTF
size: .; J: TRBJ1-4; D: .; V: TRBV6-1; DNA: TGTGCCAGCACCCCGAGTGCAACTAATGAAAAACTGTTTTTT; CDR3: CASTPSATNEKLFF
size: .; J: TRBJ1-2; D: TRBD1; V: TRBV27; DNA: TGTGCCAGCAGTTTAAAGGGACAGATCGGGGACTATGGCTACACCTTC; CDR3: CASSLKGQIGDYGYTF
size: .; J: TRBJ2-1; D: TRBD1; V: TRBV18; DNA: TGTGCCAGCTCACCGGGACAGGGGGGTCGAAATGAGCAGTTCTTC; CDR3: CASSPGQGGRNEQFF
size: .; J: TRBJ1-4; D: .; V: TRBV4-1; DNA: TGCGCCAGCAGCCAAGATTACAGGCGGGGTGAAAAACTGTTTTTT; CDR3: CASSQDYRRGEKLFF
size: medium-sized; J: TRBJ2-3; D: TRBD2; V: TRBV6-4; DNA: TGTGCCAGCAGTGACTCCGGGGGGGCCACAGATACGCAGTATTTT; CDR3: CASSDSGGATDTQYF
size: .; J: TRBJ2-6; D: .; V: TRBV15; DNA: TGTGCCACCAGCAGAGATGGAGTCTCTGGGGCCAACGTCCTGACTTTC; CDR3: CATSRDGVSGANVLTF
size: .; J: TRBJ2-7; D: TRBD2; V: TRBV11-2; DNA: TGTGCCAGCAGCTTACAGACTAGCGGGAACTACGAGCAGTACTTC; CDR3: CASSLQTSGNYEQYF
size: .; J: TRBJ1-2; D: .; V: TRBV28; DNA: TGTGCCAGCAGCGCCGGTGGGGAGGGAGGGTATGGCTACACCTTC; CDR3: CASSAGGEGGYGYTF
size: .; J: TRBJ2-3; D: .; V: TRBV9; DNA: TGTGCCAGCAGCGTAGCGGGAGCCGCAGATACGCAGTATTTT; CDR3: CASSVAGAADTQYF
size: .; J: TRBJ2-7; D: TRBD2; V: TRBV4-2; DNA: TGTGCCAGCAGCCAAGTCGGCCGGGGCAGGGAGGGATCCTACGAGCAGTACTTC; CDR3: CASSQVGRGREGSYEQYF
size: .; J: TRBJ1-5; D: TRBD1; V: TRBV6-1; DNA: TGTGCCAGCAGTGAAGCCCGGGACAGGTTACGACAGCCCCAGCATTTT; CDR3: CASSEARDRLRQPQHF
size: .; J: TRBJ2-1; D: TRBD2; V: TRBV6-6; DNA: TGTGCCAGCACCCATAGCGGGAGGTCCTACAATGAGCAGTTCTTC; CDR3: CASTHSGRSYNEQFF
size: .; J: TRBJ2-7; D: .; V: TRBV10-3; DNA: TGTGCCATCTCCCGAACGGGTTCTGCCGAGCAGTACTTC; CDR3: CAISRTGSAEQYF
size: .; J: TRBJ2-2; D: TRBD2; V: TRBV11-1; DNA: TGTGCCAGCAGCTGGGGTCGGCTAGCGGGAGGGGGAGCTGCCGGGGAGCTGTTTTTT; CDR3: CASSWGRLAGGGAAGELFF
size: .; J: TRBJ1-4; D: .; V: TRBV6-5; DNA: TGTGCCAGCAGTTACTCGAGAAGTGTTTGGTTTTTT; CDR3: CASSYSRSVWFF